The entry below gives a single T cell receptor beta chain sequence along with its context. Germline V gene sequence: CDR1 MNHNS, CDR2 SASEGT. This CDR3 is built from 15 residues. V gave up 7 bases and J gave up 4 bases; unmatched junction bases: 11. This sample was included in a study of cytomegalovirus exposure and HLA in healthy donors. Turning to the study itself: The 120 validation repertoires used the same platform as the roughly 720 first-cohort repertoires (as reported by a later analysis).

The data were produced by immunoSEQ multiplex PCR, yet TCRdb's version contains in-frame clones alone and is incomplete. The sample lists roughly 250,000 clones; approximately 84% were seen once. Among the roughly 120 subjects of the validation cohort, separate from the approximately 700-subject first cohort, were the donors. This TCR was sampled from a woman aged 30 to 39 in good health and CMV-seropositive. The V and J genes are TRBV6-1 and TRBJ2-7; 9 nucleotides align to TRBD1. The specimen was PBMCs. In nucleotides, the CDR3 is TGTGCCAGCACCATAGGGGGACAGGGTTTTTACGAGCAGTACTTC. This gives the protein CASTIGGQGFYEQYF.